Shown below are 28 T cell receptor beta chains from a single sample sequenced in a study of blood T cell repertoires in COVID-19. Measured with immunoSEQ multiplex PCR; TCRdb has only the in-frame clones, and not every one. The sample includes roughly 200,000 clones, 75% to 90% of them seen just once. Material: PBMCs or T cells enriched from blood (not recorded which). The receptors shown here come from a man younger than 45 who had recovered from COVID-19.

The rearrangement joins TRBV7-9 to TRBJ1-2, with D possibly being TRBD1 (5 bases). V was shortened by 5 bases and J by 0 bases, with 16 bases between the two germline ends. Germline loops: CDR1 SEHNR, CDR2 FQNEAQ (reference sequence). The CDR3 runs 16 residues. CDR3 DNA sequence: TGTGCCAGCAGCCCCAGAGGAGGGGAAGCTAACTATGGCTACACCTTC. Its protein is CASSPRGGEANYGYTF. Combining the CDR3 with reference TRBV7-9 and TRBJ1-2 gives the whole variable domain DTGVSQNPRHKITKRGQNVTFRCDPISEHNRLYWYRQTLGQGPEFLTYFQNEAQLEKSRLLSDRFSAERPKGSFSTLEIQRTEQGDSAMYLCASSPRGGEANYGYTFGSGTRLTVV.

The chain is built from TRBV30 and TRBJ1-2; TRBD1 might be the D (6 bases). The length of the CDR3 is 13 residues. V lost 3 bases to trimming and J lost 6 bases, with 14 bases between them. Germline V gene sequence: CDR1 GTSNPN, CDR2 SVGIG (reference sequence). CDR3 protein: CAWSAQGWDGYTF. CDR3 nucleotide sequence: TGTGCCTGGAGCGCCCAGGGGTGGGATGGCTACACCTTC.

This chain joins TRBV14 and TRBJ1-4, with 10 positions matching TRBD1. The V and J ends lost 2 bases and 7 bases, in that order; junction bases with no gene match: 10. Looked up from germline, CDR1 is SGHDN and CDR2 is FVKESK. The CDR3 length is 17 residues. CDR3 sequence: CASSQRQGAFFGEKLFF. The CDR3 DNA reads as TGTGCCAGCAGCCAACGACAGGGGGCGTTCTTCGGTGAAAAACTGTTTTTT.

The V gene is TRBV7-9, the J gene TRBJ2-2; tentative D call: TRBD1 (7 bases). The V end was cut by 2 bases, the J end by 3 bases, with 13 bases between. The CDR3 contains 16 residues. Looked up from germline, CDR1 is SEHNR and CDR2 is FQNEAQ (reference sequence). The CDR3 loop is CASSLRQGGDTGELFF. The DNA for the CDR3 is TGTGCCAGCAGCTTAAGACAGGGAGGCGACACCGGGGAGCTGTTTTTT.

The CDR3, as DNA: TGCGCCAGCAGTGGCCCCACAGATACGCAGTATTTT. Its protein is CASSGPTDTQYF. The V call is TRBV5-1, the J call TRBJ2-3; D is undetermined. The ends were cut back, 5 bases at V and 2 bases at J, with 6 bases in the middle. The germline V gene has CDR1 SGHRS and CDR2 YFSETQ. The CDR3 loop spans 12 amino acids. Supplemented by reference TRBV5-1 and TRBJ2-3, the full variable domain reads KAGVTQTPRYLIKTRGQQVTLSCSPISGHRSVSWYQQTPGQGLQFLFEYFSETQRNKGNFPGRFSGRQFSNSRSEMNVSTLELGDSALYLCASSGPTDTQYFGPGTRLTVL.

The rearrangement joins TRBV11-2 to TRBJ1-4; 9 nucleotides line up with TRBD1. Trimming at V came to 5 bases and at J to 8 bases, leaving 6 bases not matched to a gene. Germline CDR1 SGHAT, CDR2 FQNNGV. The CDR3 has 14 residues. CDR3 bases: TGTGCCAGCAGCCCCGGGACAGGGTTCGAAAAACTGTTTTTT. Translated, it gives CASSPGTGFEKLFF.

The genes are TRBV19 and TRBJ2-2; 8 nucleotides match TRBD2. The ends lost 1 base at V and 0 bases at J; junction bases unmatched: 4. Germline V gene lookup returns CDR1 LNHDA and CDR2 SQIVND (reference sequence). The CDR3 runs to 17 residues. CDR3 region: CASSIALAGPNTGELFF. The CDR3 DNA is TGTGCCAGTAGTATAGCTCTAGCGGGCCCGAACACCGGGGAGCTGTTTTTT.

The chain combines TRBV7-2 with TRBJ2-2; 10 nucleotides align to TRBD1. V lost 2 bases, J lost 3 bases, and 6 bases stayed unmatched. The germline gives CDR1 SGHTA, CDR2 FQGNSA. The length of the CDR3 is 17 residues. The CDR3 here is CASSLSTGQGYTGELFF. CDR3 nucleotides: TGTGCCAGCAGCTTATCGACGGGACAGGGGTACACCGGGGAGCTGTTTTTT.

The V gene is TRBV4-1, the J gene TRBJ1-2; 7 positions match TRBD1. The germline V gene has CDR1 MGHRA and CDR2 YSYEKL. The CDR3 is made up of 15 amino acids. The trim removed 5 bases at V and 2 bases at J, leaving 8 bases unmatched. The CDR3 reads CASSGETGKNYGYTF. The DNA of the CDR3 is TGCGCCAGCAGCGGTGAGACAGGGAAGAACTATGGCTACACCTTC.

V and J are TRBV24-1 and TRBJ2-3, with 8 bases identical to TRBD1. The CDR3 runs 16 residues. Unmatched junction bases numbered 13, after V lost 9 bases and J lost 3 bases. Looked up from germline, CDR1 is KGHDR and CDR2 is SFDVKD. The CDR3 DNA reads as TGTGCCACCTCCAGGTCAGGGGGCGGAGGGACAGATACGCAGTATTTT. Translated, it gives CATSRSGGGGTDTQYF.

The chain is built from TRBV5-1 and TRBJ1-3, with TRBD1 identical over 7 bases. Trimming took 4 bases from V and 8 from J; bases not matched to a gene: 12. This CDR3 is 15 amino acids long. Germline assignment: CDR1 SGHRS and CDR2 YFSETQ. The CDR3: CASSLGLQGRDTIYF. CDR3 nucleotides: TGCGCCAGCAGCCTCGGGCTACAGGGGCGAGACACCATATATTTT.

The J gene is TRBJ2-7, the V gene TRBV2, with 8 bases aligning to TRBD2. The germline V gene has CDR1 SNHLY and CDR2 FYNNEI. There are 15 residues in the CDR3. V lost 10 bases and J lost 0; bases outside the gene matches: 11. DNA of the CDR3: TGTGCCACCGGGGGGGCACAGGTTATCTCCTACGAGCAGTACTTC. Protein: CATGGAQVISYEQYF.

The chain is built from TRBV6-5 and TRBJ2-7; possible D gene TRBD1, 7 bases. The CDR3 extends over 15 amino acids. Germline lookup yields CDR1 MNHEY and CDR2 SVGAGI. Trimming cost V 2 bases and J 5 bases, with 16 bases left between them. In DNA, the CDR3 is TGTGCCAGCAGTTACGGGGGGACAGCTCCCAACGAGCAGTACTTC. This codes for CASSYGGTAPNEQYF.

With regard to this clone: The missing conserved phenylalanine or tryptophan at the end of this CDR3 makes a read error likely. It is unclear where the CDR3 begins or ends on the DNA, so no DNA is shown, and the CDR3 is as TCRdb lists it. The V and J genes are TRBV9 and TRBJ2-4; the table assigns TRBD1, which was not confirmed against the DNA. Per the germline V gene, CDR1 is SGDLS and CDR2 is YYNGEE. The CDR3 sequence runs 13 residues, both termini included. CDR3 protein: CASRVAARGQCAL.

The chain uses TRBV6-5 and TRBJ1-1; 8 nucleotides match TRBD1. Germline V CDR1 and CDR2: MNHEY, SVGAGI. V lost 3 bases to trimming and J lost 4 bases; unmatched junction nucleotides: 4. CDR3 length: 14 residues. CDR3 nucleotides: TGTGCCAGCAGTTATGATGACAGGGGCACTGAAGCTTTCTTT. Translating gives CASSYDDRGTEAFF.

The J gene is TRBJ1-1, the V gene TRBV2; unclear D gene. Germline V gene sequence: CDR1 SNHLY, CDR2 FYNNEI. V was trimmed by 1 base and J by 6 bases, leaving 12 bases between them. This CDR3 spans 14 amino acids. CDR3 sequence (DNA): TGTGCCAGCAGTGAAGATAGGAGTGTGGCTGAAGCTTTCTTT. The encoded protein is CASSEDRSVAEAFF.

The chain is built from TRBV18 and TRBJ1-4; 8 bases align to TRBD1. Germline assignment: CDR1 KGHSH and CDR2 LQKENI. The length of the CDR3 is 15 residues. Trimming cost V 3 bases and J 4 bases; bases outside gene matches: 4. CDR3: CASSPTGGHNEKLFF. CDR3 coding DNA: TGTGCCAGCTCACCCACAGGGGGGCATAATGAAAAACTGTTTTTT.

The rearrangement joins TRBV4-1 to TRBJ1-5; 7 positions match TRBD1. CDR3 size: 19 residues. Per germline, CDR1 MGHRA and CDR2 YSYEKL. V shed 0 bases and J 1 base; nucleotides not matched to a gene: 12. CDR3 DNA sequence: TGCGCCAGCAGCCAAGAAGGGGGCTGGGGGATATCGAGCAATCAGCCCCAGCATTTT. Translated, it gives CASSQEGGWGISSNQPQHF.

The chain carries TRBV18 and TRBJ1-6; 8 positions agree with TRBD1. J was trimmed by 5 bases and V by 6 bases; bases with no gene match: 12. The CDR3 is 17 amino acids. Per germline, CDR1 KGHSH and CDR2 LQKENI. The CDR3 region has the DNA TGTGCCAGCTCCCTCCCCAACCCGGGACAGGATAATTCACCCCTCCACTTT. Amino acid sequence: CASSLPNPGQDNSPLHF.

The chain is built from TRBV19 and TRBJ1-1; D is possibly TRBD1 (6 bases). The CDR3 has 14 residues. V was clipped by 4 bases and J by 0 bases, with 9 bases between them. The germline CDR1 and CDR2 sequences are LNHDA and SQIVND (reference sequence). The CDR3, as DNA: TGTGCCAGTAGTAGTACAGGGATGAACACTGAAGCTTTCTTT. As protein: CASSSTGMNTEAFF.

The chain couples TRBV12-3 or TRBV12-4 to TRBJ1-5; no clear D. Trimming cost V 2 bases and J 6 bases, with 5 bases left between them. This CDR3 spans 12 amino acids. CDR3 in amino acids: CASSLSAQPQHF. The CDR3 coding sequence is TGTGCCAGCAGTTTAAGCGCTCAGCCCCAGCATTTT.

The genes are TRBV30 and TRBJ1-6; unclear D gene. Germline values: CDR1 GTSNPN, CDR2 SVGIG (reference sequence). The CDR3 has 16 residues. Trimming removed 1 base from V and 0 bases from J, with 10 bases in between. The CDR3 loop reads CAWSDRVSSYNSPLHF. CDR3 DNA sequence: TGTGCCTGGAGTGACCGGGTCAGCTCCTATAATTCACCCCTCCACTTT. Full variable domain (remainder filled in from reference TRBV30 and TRBJ1-6): SQTIHQWPATLVQPVGSPLSLECTVEGTSNPNLYWYRQAAGRGLQLLFYSVGIGQISSEVPQNLSASRPQDRQFILSSKKLLLSDSGFYLCAWSDRVSSYNSPLHFGNGTRLTVT.

J is TRBJ2-2 and V is TRBV18; no firm D call. CDR3 length: 15 residues. The ends were cut back, 1 base at V and 4 bases at J, with 10 bases in the middle. Per germline, CDR1 KGHSH and CDR2 LQKENI. This chain's CDR3 is CASSPLSGSTGELFF. CDR3 DNA sequence: TGTGCCAGCTCACCACTCTCAGGTTCCACCGGGGAGCTGTTTTTT.

This clone was seen only once. V gene TRBV11-2 combines with J gene TRBJ2-1, with unresolved D. The CDR3 runs to 17 residues. Between the trimmed V and J ends, which lost 0 bases and 2 bases, there was a span of 14 bases. Germline CDR1 and CDR2: SGHAT and FQNNGV. CDR3 sequence (DNA): TGTGCCAGCAGCTTAGAGTCGCTAGAAGGTGCCTACAATGAGCAGTTCTTC. Translation: CASSLESLEGAYNEQFF.

This rearrangement joins TRBV24-1 to TRBJ2-3; perhaps TRBD1 as D (5 bases). In germline, CDR1 is KGHDR, CDR2 SFDVKD. CDR3 length equals 14 residues. Deletions cut 4 bases from V and 6 bases from J, with 13 bases between. Here the CDR3 reads CATSDSDSFDTQYF. CDR3 DNA: TGTGCCACCAGTGACAGCGACAGTTTTGATACGCAGTATTTT.

The chain is built from TRBV24-1 and TRBJ1-2; 8 bases map to TRBD1. Trimming took 4 bases from V and 2 from J; bases not matched to a gene: 8. CDR3 size: 16 residues. Germline V gene data show CDR1 as KGHDR and CDR2 as SFDVKD. The CDR3 DNA reads as TGTGCCACCAGTGACCCCGGGACAGGCGTAAACTATGGCTACACCTTC. Amino acids: CATSDPGTGVNYGYTF.

The V call is TRBV5-1, the J call TRBJ2-5; D is ambiguous. The CDR3 loop spans 14 amino acids. The germline V gene encodes CDR1 SGHRS and CDR2 YFSETQ. V was shortened by 4 bases and J by 0 bases, with 10 bases between the two germline ends. CDR3 DNA sequence: TGCGCCAGCAGCCCCTTTGCGCACCAAGAGACCCAGTACTTC. It specifies CASSPFAHQETQYF.

The V gene is TRBV30, the J gene TRBJ2-3; TRBD2 aligns across 11 bases. The CDR3 sequence is 15 residues long. Trimming removed 1 base from V and 3 bases from J; junction bases left unmatched: 3. Germline V gene sequence: CDR1 GTSNPN, CDR2 SVGIG (reference sequence). This CDR3 reads CAWSGLAGRTDTQYF. CDR3 in DNA: TGTGCCTGGAGTGGACTAGCGGGAAGGACAGATACGCAGTATTTT.